This T cell receptor (beta chain) originates from a study of shared clonotypes between healthy human individuals. This CDR3 has 14 amino acids. Trimming stripped 5 bases from V and 1 base from J, with 12 bases between. CDR1 is WSHSY and CDR2 is SAAADI in the germline V gene. Using approximately 200 ng DNA, roughly 33,000 T cell genomes, the sorted-subset replicate PCRs were run. Repertoires were generated with immunoSEQ multiplex PCR, while TCRdb's copy carries only in-frame clones and drops some. The table lists some 2.1 million clones, 85% to 95% of them singletons. The donors were adults (healthy and HIV-negative) with no recent acute infections or vaccinations.

The sequence was obtained from a young man in good health. The J gene is TRBJ2-7, the V gene TRBV10-2; D gene ambiguous. Sequencing was performed on naive CD4+ T cells sorted from blood. Indicated subset: CD45RA+ positively selected. The CDR3 DNA is TGCGCCAGCAGTCTTACTCAGTTATCCTACGAGCAGTACTTC. Protein: CASSLTQLSYEQYF.